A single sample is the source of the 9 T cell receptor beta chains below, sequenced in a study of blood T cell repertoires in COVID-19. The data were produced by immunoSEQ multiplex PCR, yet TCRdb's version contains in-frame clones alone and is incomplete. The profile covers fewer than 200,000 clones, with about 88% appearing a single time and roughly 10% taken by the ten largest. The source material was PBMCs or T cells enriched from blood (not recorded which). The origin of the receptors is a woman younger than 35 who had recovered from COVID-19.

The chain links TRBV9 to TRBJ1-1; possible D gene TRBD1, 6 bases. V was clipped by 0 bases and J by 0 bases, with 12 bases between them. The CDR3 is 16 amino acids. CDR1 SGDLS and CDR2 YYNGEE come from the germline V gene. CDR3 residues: CASSVDGGQLNTEAFF. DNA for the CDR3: TGTGCCAGCAGCGTAGATGGCGGACAGCTGAACACTGAAGCTTTCTTT.

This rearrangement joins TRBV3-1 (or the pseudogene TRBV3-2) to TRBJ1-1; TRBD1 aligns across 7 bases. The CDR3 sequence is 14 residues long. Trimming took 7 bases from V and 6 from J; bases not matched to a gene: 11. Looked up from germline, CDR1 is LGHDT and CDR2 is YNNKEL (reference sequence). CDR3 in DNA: TGTGCCAGCATGAAAACAGGGGATCGGTCTGAAGCTTTCTTT. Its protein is CASMKTGDRSEAFF.

The CDR3 is CASSSDTGADFEKLFF. Here the CDR3 DNA reads TGCGCCAGCAGCTCTGATACAGGGGCTGATTTTGAAAAACTGTTTTTT. V usage is TRBV5-1 and J usage is TRBJ1-4; 7 nucleotides line up with TRBD1. Looked up from germline, CDR1 is SGHRS and CDR2 is YFSETQ. V shed 3 bases, J shed 7 bases, and the junction held 12 bases outside the gene matches. The CDR3 length is 16 residues.

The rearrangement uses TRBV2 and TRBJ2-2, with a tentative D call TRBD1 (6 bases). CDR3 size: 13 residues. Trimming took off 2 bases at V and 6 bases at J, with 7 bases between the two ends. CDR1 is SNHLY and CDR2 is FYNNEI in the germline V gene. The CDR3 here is CASSERGSGELFF. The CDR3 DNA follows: TGTGCCAGCAGTGAAAGGGGGTCCGGGGAGCTGTTTTTT.

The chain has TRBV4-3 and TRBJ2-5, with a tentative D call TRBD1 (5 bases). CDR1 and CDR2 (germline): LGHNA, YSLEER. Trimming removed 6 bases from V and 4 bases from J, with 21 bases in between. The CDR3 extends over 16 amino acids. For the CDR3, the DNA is TGCGCCAGCAGTCCCTTAAAGGGGTCTTCTCTAGAGACCCAGTACTTC. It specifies CASSPLKGSSLETQYF.

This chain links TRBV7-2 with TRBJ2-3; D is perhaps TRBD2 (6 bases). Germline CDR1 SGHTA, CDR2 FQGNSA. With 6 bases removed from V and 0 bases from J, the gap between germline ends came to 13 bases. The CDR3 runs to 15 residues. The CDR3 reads CASSPGGSSTDTQYF. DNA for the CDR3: TGTGCCAGCAGTCCCGGGGGTAGCAGCACAGATACGCAGTATTTT.

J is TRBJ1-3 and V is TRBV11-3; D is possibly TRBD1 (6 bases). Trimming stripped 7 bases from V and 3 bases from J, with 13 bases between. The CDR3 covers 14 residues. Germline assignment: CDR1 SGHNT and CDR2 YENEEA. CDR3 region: CASNNTGIGNTIYF. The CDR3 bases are TGTGCCAGCAACAATACAGGGATTGGAAACACCATATATTTT.

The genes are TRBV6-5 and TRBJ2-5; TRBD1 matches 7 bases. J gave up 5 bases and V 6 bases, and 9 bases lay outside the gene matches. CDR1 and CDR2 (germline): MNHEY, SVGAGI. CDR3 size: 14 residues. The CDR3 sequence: CASRATGSPETQYF. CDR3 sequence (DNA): TGTGCCAGCAGGGCGACAGGGTCACCTGAGACCCAGTACTTC.

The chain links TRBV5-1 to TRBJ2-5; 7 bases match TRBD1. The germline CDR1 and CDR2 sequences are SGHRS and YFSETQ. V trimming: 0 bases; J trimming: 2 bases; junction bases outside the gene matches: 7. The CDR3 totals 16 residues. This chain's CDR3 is CASSLEIGGQQETQYF. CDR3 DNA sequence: TGCGCCAGCAGCTTGGAAATTGGGGGACAGCAAGAGACCCAGTACTTC. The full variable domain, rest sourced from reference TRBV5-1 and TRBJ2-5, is KAGVTQTPRYLIKTRGQQVTLSCSPISGHRSVSWYQQTPGQGLQFLFEYFSETQRNKGNFPGRFSGRQFSNSRSEMNVSTLELGDSALYLCASSLEIGGQQETQYFGPGTRLLVL.